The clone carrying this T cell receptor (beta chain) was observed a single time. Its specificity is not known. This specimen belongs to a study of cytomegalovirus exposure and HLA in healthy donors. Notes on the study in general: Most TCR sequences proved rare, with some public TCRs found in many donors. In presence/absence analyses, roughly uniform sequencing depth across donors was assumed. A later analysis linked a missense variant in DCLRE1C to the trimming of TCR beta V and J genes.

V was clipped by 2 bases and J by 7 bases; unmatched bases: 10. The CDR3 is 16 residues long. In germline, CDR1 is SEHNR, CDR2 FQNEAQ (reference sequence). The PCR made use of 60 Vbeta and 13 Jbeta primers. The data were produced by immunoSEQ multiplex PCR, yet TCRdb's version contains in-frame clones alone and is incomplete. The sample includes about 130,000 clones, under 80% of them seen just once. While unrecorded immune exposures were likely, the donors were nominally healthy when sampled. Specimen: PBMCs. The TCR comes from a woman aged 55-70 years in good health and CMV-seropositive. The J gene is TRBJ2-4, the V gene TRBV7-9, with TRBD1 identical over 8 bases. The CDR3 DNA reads TGTGCCAGCAGCTTACCAGGGGGCGGTCTTCGGAACATTCAGTACTTC. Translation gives CASSLPGGGLRNIQYF.